Following are 30 T cell receptor beta chains from one sample sequenced in a study of control samples from healthy donors and cancer patients. Clones were read by immunoSEQ multiplex PCR, and TCRdb kept only the in-frame ones, dropping some. The table includes about 160,000 clones, about 94% detected once. The specimen sequenced was PBMCs. The receptors were sampled from a man aged 55 to 69 with colorectal cancer.

The J gene is TRBJ1-4, the V gene TRBV4-3; the D gene is possibly TRBD1 (5 bases). This CDR3 is 17 amino acids long. Per the germline V gene, CDR1 is LGHNA and CDR2 is YSLEER. Trimming took 0 bases from V and 4 from J, leaving 15 bases between them. The CDR3 reads CASSQDPGPAHNEKLFF. In nucleotides, the CDR3 is TGCGCCAGCAGCCAAGATCCAGGGCCGGCACATAATGAAAAACTGTTTTTT.

This clone was counted once. J is TRBJ2-7 and V is TRBV10-3; D is perhaps TRBD1 or TRBD2 (6 bases each). CDR1 is ENHRY and CDR2 is SYGVKD in the germline V gene. The CDR3 length is 15 residues. Trimming pared 2 bases from V and 0 bases from J, leaving 11 bases between. The CDR3 loop reads CAISETGASSYEQYF. CDR3 sequence (DNA): TGTGCCATCAGTGAGACGGGGGCCAGCTCCTACGAGCAGTACTTC.

V usage is TRBV15 and J usage is TRBJ1-1; the D is unclear. The V and J ends lost 3 bases and 8 bases respectively, with 16 bases between them. Germline V gene lookup returns CDR1 LNHNV and CDR2 YYDKDF (reference sequence). The length of the CDR3 is 14 residues. In DNA form, the CDR3 reads TGTGCCACCAGCAGTCAGACGGAGGGCGGAGAAGCTTTCTTT. Protein product: CATSSQTEGGEAFF.

The count of this clone is one. The V gene is TRBV15, the J gene TRBJ1-2, with TRBD1 matching over 9 bases. With 3 bases clipped from V and 8 bases from J, the junction kept 4 bases outside the gene matches. Germline V gene sequence: CDR1 LNHNV, CDR2 YYDKDF (reference sequence). The CDR3 loop spans 13 amino acids. The CDR3 protein is CATSSDRGNGYTF. CDR3 in DNA: TGTGCCACCAGCAGCGACAGGGGGAACGGCTACACCTTC.

The V and J genes are TRBV4-3 and TRBJ2-1; tentative D call: TRBD1 (6 bases). This CDR3 has 14 residues. CDR1 LGHNA and CDR2 YSLEER come from the germline V gene. V lost 2 bases and J lost 8, with 13 bases in between. The CDR3 coding sequence is TGCGCCAGCAGCCAAACTACAGGGATGGATGAGCAGTTCTTC. It is translated as CASSQTTGMDEQFF.

The chain carries TRBV9 and TRBJ1-4; D uncertain. Germline V lookup: CDR1 SGDLS, CDR2 YYNGEE. This CDR3 comprises 13 residues. V lost 4 bases to trimming and J lost 5 bases, with 9 bases between them. CDR3 region: CASSPMFNEKLFF. The CDR3 DNA is TGTGCCAGCAGCCCGATGTTCAATGAAAAACTGTTTTTT.

The gene calls are TRBV7-2 and TRBJ1-5; D not resolved. Trimming cost V 3 bases and J 6 bases, with 15 bases left between them. The germline gives CDR1 SGHTA, CDR2 FQGNSA. The CDR3 extends over 15 amino acids. CDR3 DNA: TGTGCCAGCAGCTTGGATCCCGGGCGGGCTCAGCCCCAGCATTTT. Translation: CASSLDPGRAQPQHF.

V usage is TRBV5-6 and J usage is TRBJ1-4; no firm D call. CDR1 and CDR2 (germline): SGHDT, YYEEEE. The CDR3 loop spans 14 amino acids. V was clipped by 2 bases and J by 0 bases, with 5 bases between them. The CDR3 spells CASSLIATNEKLFF. CDR3 DNA: TGTGCCAGCAGCTTAATCGCAACTAATGAAAAACTGTTTTTT.

The rearrangement joins TRBV12-3 or TRBV12-4 to TRBJ1-5; 8 nucleotides line up with TRBD1. The CDR3 runs to 13 residues. The J segment lost 3 bases and the V segment lost 6 bases, leaving 1 base of the junction unmatched. The CDR3 sequence is CASRQGANQPQHF. The CDR3 DNA reads TGTGCCAGCAGGCAGGGGGCCAATCAGCCCCAGCATTTT.

The chain joins TRBV7-2 to TRBJ1-2; D is undetermined. V was clipped by 3 bases and J by 7 bases, with 9 bases between them. CDR3 length: 12 amino acids. CDR1 is SGHTA and CDR2 is FQGNSA in the germline V gene. CDR3 coding DNA: TGTGCCAGCAGCTTCCCCGGGATTGGCTACACCTTC. This encodes CASSFPGIGYTF.

The chain has TRBV5-1 and TRBJ1-1, with D maybe TRBD1 (6 bases). This CDR3 has 15 amino acids. Between the trimmed V and J ends, which lost 0 bases and 0 bases, there was a span of 9 bases. CDR1 and CDR2 from the germline V gene are SGHRS and YFSETQ. The CDR3 is CASSLVGGLNTEAFF. The CDR3 DNA sequence: TGCGCCAGCAGCTTGGTTGGGGGGCTGAACACTGAAGCTTTCTTT.

The chain uses TRBV5-1 and TRBJ2-3, with TRBD2 as a possible D gene (5 bases). Looked up from germline, CDR1 is SGHRS and CDR2 is YFSETQ. Trimming stripped 4 bases from V and 0 bases from J, with 21 bases between. The CDR3 contains 18 residues. CDR3 DNA: TGCGCCAGCAGCGAACTAGGGTCGGGGTTTGCTAGCACAGATACGCAGTATTTT. Translation gives CASSELGSGFASTDTQYF.

The chain employs TRBV6-5 and TRBJ1-1, with TRBD1 as a possible D gene (6 bases). Germline V gene data show CDR1 as MNHEY and CDR2 as SVGAGI. This CDR3 has 13 residues. V lost 6 bases and J 0 bases, leaving 8 bases between the germline ends. CDR3 nucleotide sequence: TGTGCCAGCAGACAGGGATTGAACACTGAAGCTTTCTTT. Protein sequence: CASRQGLNTEAFF.

The CDR3 here is CASSLLAGNNEQFF. CDR3 sequence (DNA): TGTGCCAGCAGCTTGTTAGCGGGGAACAATGAGCAGTTCTTC. The chain is built from TRBV13 and TRBJ2-1; the match to TRBD2 covers 8 bases. The CDR3 spans 14 residues. The J segment lost 5 bases and the V segment lost 3 bases, leaving 3 bases of the junction unmatched. From germline, CDR1 is PRHDT and CDR2 FYEKMQ (reference sequence).

A single count supports this clone. The rearrangement links TRBV24-1 to TRBJ1-6; possibly TRBD1 for D (5 bases). Germline values: CDR1 KGHDR, CDR2 SFDVKD. The germline V and J ends were trimmed by 0 bases and 8 bases, with 13 bases remaining between them. The CDR3 has 16 residues. The CDR3 coding sequence is TGTGCCACCAGTGATTTGTGGGTTGGGGGGGATTCACCCCTCCACTTT. It encodes CATSDLWVGGDSPLHF.

This rearrangement joins TRBV28 to TRBJ1-3; D is uncertain. In germline, CDR1 is MDHEN, CDR2 SYDVKM. Trimming removed 7 bases from V and 2 bases from J, with 9 bases in between. The CDR3 is 13 amino acids. CDR3 DNA sequence: TGTGCCAGCATGGGTCCCGCTGGAAACACCATATATTTT. Residues: CASMGPAGNTIYF.

The rearrangement uses TRBV6-2 or TRBV6-3 and TRBJ1-1; perhaps TRBD1 as D (5 bases). Germline loops: CDR1 MNHEY, CDR2 SVGEGT. Between the trimmed V and J ends, which lost 2 bases and 5 bases, there was a span of 9 bases. The CDR3 length is 13 residues. In nucleotides, the CDR3 is TGTGCCAGCAGTTACCTTCGACAGACTGAAGCTTTCTTT. As protein: CASSYLRQTEAFF.

The chain links TRBV5-1 to TRBJ2-5; TRBD1 might be the D (5 bases). V lost 7 bases, J lost 5 bases, and 15 bases lay in between. The V gene's germline CDR1 is SGHRS and CDR2 YFSETQ. The CDR3 is 13 residues long. The CDR3 region is CASLPDGAETQYF. The CDR3 region has the DNA TGCGCCAGCCTCCCCGATGGGGCTGAGACCCAGTACTTC.

The CDR3 DNA is TGCGCCAGCAGCCCGGGACAGGGGGCGGACACTGAAGCTTTCTTT. Its protein product is CASSPGQGADTEAFF. The rearrangement uses TRBV5-1 and TRBJ1-1, with 12 bases fitting TRBD1. V lost 4 bases and J lost 3; bases outside the gene matches: 4. CDR3 length equals 15 residues. Germline V gene lookup returns CDR1 SGHRS and CDR2 YFSETQ.

This chain connects TRBV7-2 to TRBJ1-2; TRBD1 matches 9 bases. V shed 6 bases and J 12 bases; nucleotides not matched to a gene: 8. Germline V gives CDR1 SGHTA, CDR2 FQGNSA. The CDR3 length is 12 residues. CDR3 residues: CASSRGQGPHTF. The CDR3 region has the DNA TGTGCCAGCAGTAGAGGACAGGGGCCACACACCTTC. The variable domain in full, completed from reference TRBV7-2 and TRBJ1-2, reads GAGVSQSPSNKVTEKGKDVELRCDPISGHTALYWYRQSLGQGLEFLIYFQGNSAPDKSGLPSDRFSAERTGGSVSTLTIQRTQQEDSAVYLCASSRGQGPHTFGSGTRLTVV.

The chain is built from TRBV13 and TRBJ2-7, with TRBD2 identical over 10 bases. Trimming took 4 bases from V and 4 from J; bases not matched to a gene: 4. Germline CDR1 PRHDT, CDR2 FYEKMQ (reference sequence). This CDR3 has 14 residues. CDR3 in amino acids: CASSSIAGGYEQYF. The CDR3 DNA reads as TGTGCCAGCAGCTCCATAGCGGGGGGATACGAGCAGTACTTC. Filled out from reference TRBV13 and TRBJ2-7, the complete variable domain reads AAGVIQSPRHLIKEKRETATLKCYPIPRHDTVYWYQQGPGQDPQFLISFYEKMQSDKGSIPDRFSAQQFSDYHSELNMSSLELGDSALYFCASSSIAGGYEQYFGPGTRLTVT.

V gene TRBV7-9 combines with J gene TRBJ2-1; D is uncertain. CDR1 and CDR2 from the germline V gene are SEHNR and FQNEAQ (reference sequence). The V and J ends lost 3 bases and 4 bases respectively, with 4 bases between them. The CDR3 loop spans 12 amino acids. The CDR3 DNA follows: TGTGCCAGCAGCTTCGGGTACAATGAGCAGTTCTTC. Its protein product is CASSFGYNEQFF.

The DNA of the CDR3 is TGTGCCAGCAGCTCAACAGGGGCATACACCGGGGAGCTGTTTTTT. Translating it yields CASSSTGAYTGELFF. This chain connects TRBV7-6 to TRBJ2-2; 7 bases fit TRBD1. This CDR3 is 15 amino acids long. Trimming took 4 bases from V and 3 from J; bases not matched to a gene: 5. The V gene's germline CDR1 is SGHVS and CDR2 FNYEAQ.

The chain couples TRBV28 to TRBJ1-2; D may be TRBD1 (6 bases). CDR3 length equals 14 residues. V was shortened by 6 bases and J by 6 bases, with 17 bases between the two germline ends. Per germline, CDR1 MDHEN and CDR2 SYDVKM. The CDR3 coding sequence is TGTGCCAGCAGGGCGCACTCGGACAGCCATGGCTACACCTTC. Encoded protein: CASRAHSDSHGYTF.

V gene TRBV6-2 or TRBV6-3 combines with J gene TRBJ2-3, with 11 bases fitting TRBD2. J was trimmed by 0 bases and V by 4 bases; bases with no gene match: 12. Germline CDR1 and CDR2: MNHEY and SVGEGT. The CDR3 is 19 residues long. The CDR3 nucleotides are TGTGCCAGCAGTTCCCAGACTAGCGGGGCGCCTTCTAGCACAGATACGCAGTATTTT. This encodes CASSSQTSGAPSSTDTQYF.

The V gene is TRBV24-1, the J gene TRBJ1-6; no firm D call. V lost 4 bases to trimming and J lost 5 bases, with 14 bases between them. Germline V gene sequence: CDR1 KGHDR, CDR2 SFDVKD. The CDR3 consists of 16 residues. Here the CDR3 reads CATSDPNLQNNSPLHF. In DNA form, the CDR3 reads TGTGCCACCAGTGACCCTAACCTACAGAATAATTCACCCCTCCACTTT.

The chain uses TRBV7-9 and TRBJ2-5, with D perhaps matching TRBD1 (6 bases). V lost 2 bases, J lost 5 bases, and 15 bases lay in between. This CDR3 has 15 amino acids. The germline V gene encodes CDR1 SEHNR and CDR2 FQNEAQ (reference sequence). CDR3 DNA: TGTGCCAGCAGCTTACTGGCGGCGAGGGGGGAGACCCAGTACTTC. Its translation is CASSLLAARGETQYF. Full variable domain (remainder filled in from reference TRBV7-9 and TRBJ2-5): DTGVSQNPRHKITKRGQNVTFRCDPISEHNRLYWYRQTLGQGPEFLTYFQNEAQLEKSRLLSDRFSAERPKGSFSTLEIQRTEQGDSAMYLCASSLLAARGETQYFGPGTRLLVL.

The CDR3 region is CASSWTGGALGTEAFF. DNA for the CDR3: TGTGCCAGCAGCTGGACAGGGGGCGCATTGGGGACTGAAGCTTTCTTT. This chain uses TRBV7-2 with TRBJ1-1; 11 positions agree with TRBD1. V shed 4 bases and J 5 bases; nucleotides not matched to a gene: 9. This CDR3 has 16 amino acids. Germline assignment: CDR1 SGHTA and CDR2 FQGNSA.

This chain joins TRBV29-1 and TRBJ1-1; TRBD1 is a possible D gene (5 bases). Trimming pared 4 bases from V and 7 bases from J, leaving 16 bases between. Germline lookup yields CDR1 SQVTM and CDR2 ANQGSEA. The CDR3 totals 13 residues. The CDR3 nucleotides read TGCAGCGTTGGTCACCCTGGGGGGTATGAAGCTTTCTTT. This gives the protein CSVGHPGGYEAFF.

The sample holds one count of this clone. The chain is built from TRBV29-1 and TRBJ2-7; D remains ambiguous. Trimming cost V 2 bases and J 2 bases, with 13 bases left between them. The CDR3 is made up of 14 amino acids. Germline CDR1 reads SQVTM; CDR2 reads ANQGSEA. The CDR3 DNA is TGCAGCGTTGAATTGGCGGCCCCACCCTACGAGCAGTACTTC. Residues: CSVELAAPPYEQYF.